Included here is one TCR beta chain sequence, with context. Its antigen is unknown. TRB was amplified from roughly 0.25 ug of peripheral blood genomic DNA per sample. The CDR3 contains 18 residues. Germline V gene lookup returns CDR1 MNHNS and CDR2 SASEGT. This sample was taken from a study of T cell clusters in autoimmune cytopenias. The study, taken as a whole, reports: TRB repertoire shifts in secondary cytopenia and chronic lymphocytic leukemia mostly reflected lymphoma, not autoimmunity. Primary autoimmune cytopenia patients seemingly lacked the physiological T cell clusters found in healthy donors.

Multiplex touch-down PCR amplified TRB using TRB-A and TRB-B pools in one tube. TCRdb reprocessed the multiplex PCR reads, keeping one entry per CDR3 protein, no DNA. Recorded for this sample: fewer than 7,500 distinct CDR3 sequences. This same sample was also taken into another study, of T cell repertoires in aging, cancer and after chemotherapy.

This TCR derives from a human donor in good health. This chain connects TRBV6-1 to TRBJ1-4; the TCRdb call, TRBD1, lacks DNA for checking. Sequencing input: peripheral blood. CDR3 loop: CASTQPGQGRGINEKLFF.